The 4 T cell receptor beta chains below all came from one sample that was sequenced in a study of T cells after yellow fever vaccination. One entry per CDR3 protein, called by TCRdb with MiXCR from the 5' RACE reads. This sample has some 350,000 distinct CDR3 sequences, with 11% found just once. Sequencing used PBMCs, obtained on the day of the first yellow fever vaccination. These receptors all come from a man between 18 and 29 years old who received the YFV17D yellow fever vaccine.

The sample holds a few counts of this clonotype. This chain links TRBV7-2 with TRBJ2-1; D is possibly TRBD2 (6 bases). Germline lookup yields CDR1 SGHTA and CDR2 FQGNSA. The CDR3 extends over 17 amino acids. Trimming took 3 bases from V and 0 from J, leaving 15 bases between them. The CDR3 DNA is TGTGCCAGCAGCTTCTACCACGAGGGAGGCTCCTACAATGAGCAGTTCTTC. Translated, it gives CASSFYHEGGSYNEQFF.

V gene TRBV7-3 combines with J gene TRBJ2-3; 10 nucleotides line up with TRBD1. Germline values: CDR1 SGHTA, CDR2 FQGTGA. V lost 4 bases, J lost 3 bases, and 4 bases stayed unmatched. This CDR3 is built from 15 residues. The CDR3 DNA sequence: TGTGCCAGCAGCTCGACAGGGGGCCAAACAGATACGCAGTATTTT. Protein sequence: CASSSTGGQTDTQYF.

The sample holds a few counts of this clonotype. The chain recombines TRBV2 with TRBJ2-4; tentative D call: TRBD2 (6 bases). Germline loops: CDR1 SNHLY, CDR2 FYNNEI. The CDR3 consists of 13 residues. V shed 0 bases and J shed 11 bases, with 11 bases lying between them. The CDR3 protein is CASSEAQGLVQYF. DNA of the CDR3: TGTGCCAGCAGTGAAGCCCAGGGACTGGTTCAGTACTTC.

This clonotype occurred a few times. The chain recombines TRBV5-1 with TRBJ1-6; 7 bases agree with TRBD1. The CDR3 extends over 16 amino acids. Unmatched junction bases numbered 7, after V lost 0 bases and J lost 7 bases. Germline V CDR1 and CDR2: SGHRS, YFSETQ. The CDR3 DNA is TGCGCCAGCAGCTTGGTAGCAGGGGGGGACAATTCACCCCTCCACTTT. It translates to CASSLVAGGDNSPLHF.